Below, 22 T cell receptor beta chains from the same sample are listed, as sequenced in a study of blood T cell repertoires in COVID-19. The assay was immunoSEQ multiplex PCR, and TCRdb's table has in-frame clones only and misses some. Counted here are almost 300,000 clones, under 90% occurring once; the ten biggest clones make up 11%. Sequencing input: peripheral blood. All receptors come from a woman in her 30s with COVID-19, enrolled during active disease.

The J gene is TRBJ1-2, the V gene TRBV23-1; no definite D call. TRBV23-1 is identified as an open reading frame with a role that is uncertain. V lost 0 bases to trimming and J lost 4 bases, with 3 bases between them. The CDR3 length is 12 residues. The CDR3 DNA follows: TGCGCCAGCAGTCAATCCGGCTATGGCTACACCTTC. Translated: CASSQSGYGYTF.

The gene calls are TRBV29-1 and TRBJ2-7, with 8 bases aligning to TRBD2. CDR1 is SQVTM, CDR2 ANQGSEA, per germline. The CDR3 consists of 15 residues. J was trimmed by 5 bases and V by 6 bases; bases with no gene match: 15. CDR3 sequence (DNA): TGCAGCGTCCTGGGCGGGGGGACGTCGGTAGACGAGCAGTACTTC. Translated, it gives CSVLGGGTSVDEQYF.

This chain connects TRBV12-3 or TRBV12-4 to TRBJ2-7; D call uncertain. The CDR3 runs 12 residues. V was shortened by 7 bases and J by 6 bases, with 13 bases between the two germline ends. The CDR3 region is CASTPPGGEQYF. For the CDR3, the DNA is TGTGCCAGCACCCCTCCAGGTGGCGAGCAGTACTTC.

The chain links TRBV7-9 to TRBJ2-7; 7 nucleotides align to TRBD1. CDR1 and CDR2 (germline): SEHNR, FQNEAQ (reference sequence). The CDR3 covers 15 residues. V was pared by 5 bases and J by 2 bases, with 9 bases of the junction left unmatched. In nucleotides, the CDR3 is TGTGCCAGCAGCATGAAAAGGGGGCCAACCTACGAGCAGTACTTC. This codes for CASSMKRGPTYEQYF. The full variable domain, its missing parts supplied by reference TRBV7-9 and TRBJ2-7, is DTGVSQNPRHKITKRGQNVTFRCDPISEHNRLYWYRQTLGQGPEFLTYFQNEAQLEKSRLLSDRFSAERPKGSFSTLEIQRTEQGDSAMYLCASSMKRGPTYEQYFGPGTRLTVT.

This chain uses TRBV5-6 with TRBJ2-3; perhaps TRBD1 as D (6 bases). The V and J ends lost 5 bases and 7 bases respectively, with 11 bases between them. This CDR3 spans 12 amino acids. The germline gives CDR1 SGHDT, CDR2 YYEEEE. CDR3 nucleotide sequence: TGTGCCAGCAGGGAACAGGGCTATACGCAGTATTTT. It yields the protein CASREQGYTQYF.

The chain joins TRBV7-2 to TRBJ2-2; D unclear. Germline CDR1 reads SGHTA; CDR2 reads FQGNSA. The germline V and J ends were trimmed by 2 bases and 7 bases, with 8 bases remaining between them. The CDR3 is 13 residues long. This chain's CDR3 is CASSLLTGGELFF. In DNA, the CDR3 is TGTGCCAGCAGCTTATTGACGGGCGGGGAGCTGTTTTTT.

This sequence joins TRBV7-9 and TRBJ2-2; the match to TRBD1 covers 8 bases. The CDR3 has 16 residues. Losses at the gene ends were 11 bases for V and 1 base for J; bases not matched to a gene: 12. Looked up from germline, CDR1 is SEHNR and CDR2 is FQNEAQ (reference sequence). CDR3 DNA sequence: TGTGCCGAGCTTCTGCTGGGACAGGAGAACACCGGGGAGCTGTTTTTT. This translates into CAELLLGQENTGELFF.

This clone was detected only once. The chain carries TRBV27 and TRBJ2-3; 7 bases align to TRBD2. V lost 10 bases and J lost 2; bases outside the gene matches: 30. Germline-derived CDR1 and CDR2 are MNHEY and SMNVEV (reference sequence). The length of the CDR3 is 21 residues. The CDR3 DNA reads TGTGCCACAGGAAGGCGCGGACTAGTCGAGTTCATCCCGCCTGACACAGATACGCAGTATTTT. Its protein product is CATGRRGLVEFIPPDTDTQYF.

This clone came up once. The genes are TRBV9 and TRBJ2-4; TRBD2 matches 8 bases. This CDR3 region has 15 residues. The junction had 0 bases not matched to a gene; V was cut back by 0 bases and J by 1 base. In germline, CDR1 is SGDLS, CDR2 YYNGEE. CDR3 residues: CASSVGGGAKNIQYF. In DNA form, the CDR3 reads TGTGCCAGCAGCGTAGGCGGGGGGGCCAAAAACATTCAGTACTTC.

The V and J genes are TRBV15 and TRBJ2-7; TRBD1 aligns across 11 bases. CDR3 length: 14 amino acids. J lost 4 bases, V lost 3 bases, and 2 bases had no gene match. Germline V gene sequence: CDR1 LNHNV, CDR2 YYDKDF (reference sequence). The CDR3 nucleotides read TGTGCCACCAGCAGCGGACAGGGGGCTTACGAGCAGTACTTC. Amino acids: CATSSGQGAYEQYF.

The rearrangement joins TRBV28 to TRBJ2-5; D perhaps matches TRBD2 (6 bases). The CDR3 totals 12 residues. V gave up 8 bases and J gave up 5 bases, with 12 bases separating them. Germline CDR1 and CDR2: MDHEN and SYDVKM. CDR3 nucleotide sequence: TGTGCCAGCGGACTATTAATGGAGACCCAGTACTTC. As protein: CASGLLMETQYF.

The CDR3 region is CASSFGVRKNQPQHF. CDR3 coding DNA: TGTGCCAGCAGCTTTGGGGTCAGGAAAAATCAGCCCCAGCATTTT. This chain uses TRBV12-1 with TRBJ1-5; the D segment call TRBD1 is taken from the table without a DNA check. TRBV12-1 is a documented pseudogene. CDR3 size: 15 residues.

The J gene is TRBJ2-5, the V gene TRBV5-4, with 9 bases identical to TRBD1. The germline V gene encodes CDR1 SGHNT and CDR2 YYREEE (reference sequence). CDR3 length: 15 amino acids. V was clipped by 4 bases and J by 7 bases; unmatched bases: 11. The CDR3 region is CASSPMGQGRRTQYF. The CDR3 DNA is TGTGCCAGCAGCCCTATGGGACAGGGTCGTCGGACCCAGTACTTC.

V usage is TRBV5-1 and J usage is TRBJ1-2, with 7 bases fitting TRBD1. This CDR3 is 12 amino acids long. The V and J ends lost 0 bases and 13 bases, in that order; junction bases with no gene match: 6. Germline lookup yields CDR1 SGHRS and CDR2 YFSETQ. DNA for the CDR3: TGCGCCAGCAGCTTGGACAGGGGCCCGTTCACCTTC. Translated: CASSLDRGPFTF.

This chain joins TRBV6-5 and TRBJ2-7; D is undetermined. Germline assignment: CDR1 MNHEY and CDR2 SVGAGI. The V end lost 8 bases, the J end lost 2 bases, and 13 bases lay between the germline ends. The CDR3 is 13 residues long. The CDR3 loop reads CASSETVTYEQYF. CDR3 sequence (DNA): TGTGCCAGCTCGGAGACGGTGACCTACGAGCAGTACTTC.

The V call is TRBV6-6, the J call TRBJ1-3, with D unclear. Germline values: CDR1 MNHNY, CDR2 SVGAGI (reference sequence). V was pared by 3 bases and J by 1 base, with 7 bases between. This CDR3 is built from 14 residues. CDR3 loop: CASSYRGSGNTIYF. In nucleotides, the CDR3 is TGTGCCAGCAGTTATAGAGGGTCTGGAAACACCATATATTTT.

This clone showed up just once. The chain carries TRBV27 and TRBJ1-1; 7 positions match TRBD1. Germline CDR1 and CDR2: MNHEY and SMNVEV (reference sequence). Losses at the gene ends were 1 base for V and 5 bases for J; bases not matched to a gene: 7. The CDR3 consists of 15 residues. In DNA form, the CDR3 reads TGTGCCAGCAGTTTATTGGCCAGGGGGATAACTGAAGCTTTCTTT. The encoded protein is CASSLLARGITEAFF.

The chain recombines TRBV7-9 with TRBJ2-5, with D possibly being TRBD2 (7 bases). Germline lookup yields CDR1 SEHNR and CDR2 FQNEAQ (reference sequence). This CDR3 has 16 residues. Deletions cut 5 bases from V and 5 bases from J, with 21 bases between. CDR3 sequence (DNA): TGTGCCAGCAGCACCAATGGGGGGGGGCTCGAGGAGACCCAGTACTTC. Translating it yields CASSTNGGGLEETQYF.

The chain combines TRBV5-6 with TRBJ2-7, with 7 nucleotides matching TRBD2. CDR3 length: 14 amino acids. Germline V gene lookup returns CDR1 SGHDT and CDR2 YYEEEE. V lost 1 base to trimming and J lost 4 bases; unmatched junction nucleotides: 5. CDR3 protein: CASSLRQGGYEQYF. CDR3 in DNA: TGTGCCAGCAGCTTGCGGCAGGGAGGGTACGAGCAGTACTTC.

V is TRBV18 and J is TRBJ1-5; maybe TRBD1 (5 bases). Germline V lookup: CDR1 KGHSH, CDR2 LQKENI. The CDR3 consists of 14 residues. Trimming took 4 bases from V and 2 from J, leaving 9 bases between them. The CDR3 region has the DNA TGTGCCAGCTCACAGGGACTGGGCAATCAGCCCCAGCATTTT. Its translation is CASSQGLGNQPQHF.

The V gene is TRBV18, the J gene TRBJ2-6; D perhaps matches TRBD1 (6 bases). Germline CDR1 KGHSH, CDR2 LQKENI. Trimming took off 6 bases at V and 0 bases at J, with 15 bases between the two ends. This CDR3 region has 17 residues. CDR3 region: CASSLGGLSSGANVLTF. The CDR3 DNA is TGTGCCAGCTCCTTAGGGGGTCTGAGCTCTGGGGCCAACGTCCTGACTTTC. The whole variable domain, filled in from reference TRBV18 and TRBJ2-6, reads NAGVMQNPRHLVRRRGQEARLRCSPMKGHSHVYWYRQLPEEGLKFMVYLQKENIIDESGMPKERFSAEFPKEGPSILRIQQVVRGDSAAYFCASSLGGLSSGANVLTFGAGSRLTVL.

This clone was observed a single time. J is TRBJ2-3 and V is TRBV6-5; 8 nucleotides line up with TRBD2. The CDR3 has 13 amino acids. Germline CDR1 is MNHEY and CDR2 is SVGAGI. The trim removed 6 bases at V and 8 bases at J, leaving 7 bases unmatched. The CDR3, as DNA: TGTGCCAGCAGCCCGGGGGGGGAAGGTACGCAGTATTTT. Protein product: CASSPGGEGTQYF.